The 19 T cell receptor beta chains listed next were all sequenced from one sample in a study of shared clonotypes between healthy human individuals. Here immunoSEQ multiplex PCR was the method, and the copy in TCRdb shows in-frame clones only, minus some. The table shows about 2.4 million clones, with under 95% occurring only once. Sequences were obtained from naive CD4+ T cells from PBMCs. Stated subset: CD45RA+ positively selected. The receptors were sampled from a young man in good health. Some clones in this sample may be carry-over from other donors' samples.

V is TRBV6-5 and J is TRBJ1-2, with D possibly matching TRBD1 (5 bases). CDR1 is MNHEY, CDR2 SVGAGI, per germline. The CDR3 extends over 14 amino acids. Deletions cut 5 bases from V and 5 bases from J, with 15 bases between. CDR3 amino acids: CASSPVGPKYGYTF. The DNA for the CDR3 is TGTGCCAGCAGTCCCGTGGGGCCGAAATATGGCTACACCTTC.

The V gene is TRBV6-5, the J gene TRBJ2-7; TRBD2 is a possible D gene (5 bases). Deletions cut 2 bases from V and 3 bases from J, with 8 bases between. CDR1 is MNHEY and CDR2 is SVGAGI in the germline V gene. The CDR3 is made up of 13 amino acids. In DNA, the CDR3 is TGTGCCAGCAGTTACGAGGGAATCTACGAGCAGTACTTC. Translated: CASSYEGIYEQYF.

This clone was found once. The chain couples TRBV5-1 to TRBJ2-1, with 7 bases that match TRBD1. This CDR3 contains 12 residues. CDR1 and CDR2 (germline): SGHRS, YFSETQ. J lost 12 bases, V lost 2 bases, and 5 bases had no gene match. DNA of the CDR3: TGCGCCAGCAGCTTCGACAGGGTCGGGCAGTTCTTC. It yields the protein CASSFDRVGQFF.

The chain employs TRBV30 and TRBJ2-3; TRBD2 matches 9 bases. Germline V gene lookup returns CDR1 GTSNPN and CDR2 SVGIG (reference sequence). The CDR3 sequence is 16 residues long. The trim removed 8 bases at V and 4 bases at J, leaving 16 bases unmatched. The CDR3 region is CAGGDLPGLAADTQYF. CDR3 nucleotide sequence: TGTGCCGGAGGGGACCTACCGGGACTAGCCGCAGATACGCAGTATTTT.

On this clone: The same CDR3 arises from other DNA sequences in this sample as well. This chain uses TRBV19 with TRBJ2-5; 8 bases agree with TRBD1. Trimming cost V 1 base and J 6 bases; bases outside gene matches: 4. The CDR3 is made up of 14 amino acids. Germline CDR1 and CDR2: LNHDA and SQIVND (reference sequence). The CDR3 loop reads CASSIAGGIKTQYF. The CDR3, as DNA: TGTGCCAGTAGTATAGCAGGGGGCATAAAGACCCAGTACTTC.

Turning to this clone: Other DNA sequences in this sample translate to the same CDR3. The V call is TRBV5-1, the J call TRBJ2-7; 8 nucleotides match TRBD1. V was clipped by 0 bases and J by 7 bases; unmatched bases: 6. CDR1 is SGHRS and CDR2 is YFSETQ in the germline V gene. CDR3 length: 14 amino acids. In DNA form, the CDR3 reads TGCGCCAGCAGCTTGGCCGGGACAGGTGATGAGCAGTACTTC. Its protein is CASSLAGTGDEQYF.

The rearrangement uses TRBV28 and TRBJ2-7, with TRBD2 matching over 14 bases. J was trimmed by 3 bases and V by 6 bases; bases with no gene match: 10. Germline V gene sequence: CDR1 MDHEN, CDR2 SYDVKM. The CDR3 spans 17 residues. The CDR3 bases are TGTGCCAGCAGGGGACTAGCGGGAGTGTACTCTGGCTACGAGCAGTACTTC. Its translation is CASRGLAGVYSGYEQYF.

The rearrangement uses TRBV29-1 and TRBJ2-3, with D maybe TRBD1 (6 bases). The CDR3 runs to 14 residues. With 4 bases removed from V and 5 bases from J, the gap between germline ends came to 16 bases. Germline CDR1 reads SQVTM; CDR2 reads ANQGSEA. DNA for the CDR3: TGCAGCGTTGGGAAACAGGGTCGGGGAGATACGCAGTATTTT. Its protein product is CSVGKQGRGDTQYF.

The CDR3, as DNA: TGTGCCAGCTCGGTCTCAGTATCAGGTGGGGCCAACGTCCTGACTTTC. Translation: CASSVSVSGGANVLTF. This rearrangement joins TRBV18 to TRBJ2-6; no reliable D call. The CDR3 length is 16 residues. Germline values: CDR1 KGHSH, CDR2 LQKENI. V gave up 6 bases and J gave up 3 bases, with 15 bases separating them.

Worth noting for this clone: Distinct nucleotide sequences in the sample also encode this CDR3. The gene calls are TRBV7-2 and TRBJ2-5, with D possibly called TRBD1 or TRBD2 (6 bases each). Germline V CDR1 and CDR2: SGHTA, FQGNSA. There are 14 residues in the CDR3. Trimming cost V 1 base and J 5 bases, with 11 bases left between them. CDR3 region: CASSLVRGRETQYF. The DNA for the CDR3 is TGTGCCAGCAGCTTAGTCCGGGGGCGGGAGACCCAGTACTTC.

In regard to this clone: This sample includes further DNA sequences coding for the same CDR3. V usage is TRBV20-1 and J usage is TRBJ2-1; D gene unclear. Germline CDR1 reads DFQATT; CDR2 reads SNEGSKA (reference sequence). The CDR3 loop spans 10 amino acids. CDR3 DNA: TGCAGCGCGAAAGGAAATGAGCAGTTCTTC. Protein product: CSAKGNEQFF.

CDR3 amino acids: CASSLSRTSGILLHNEQFF. The CDR3 DNA follows: TGCGCCAGCAGCTTGTCCCGGACTAGCGGGATCTTGTTACACAATGAGCAGTTCTTC. V and J are TRBV5-1 and TRBJ2-1, with TRBD2 matching 12 bases. The CDR3 extends over 19 amino acids. V shed 1 base, J shed 5 bases, and the junction held 13 bases outside the gene matches. Germline lookup yields CDR1 SGHRS and CDR2 YFSETQ.

The rearrangement joins TRBV7-2 to TRBJ2-1; either TRBD1 or TRBD2 may fit D (5 bases each). Trimming removed 1 base from V and 4 bases from J, with 11 bases in between. Germline loops: CDR1 SGHTA, CDR2 FQGNSA. The CDR3 totals 15 residues. CDR3 bases: TGTGCCAGCAGCTTAGAGGGGCGGGCATACAATGAGCAGTTCTTC. It encodes CASSLEGRAYNEQFF.

The CDR3 DNA follows: TGTGCCAGCAGCTTGGAGGTGGGAGTAGACCTCCAAGAGACCCAGTACTTC. Amino acids: CASSLEVGVDLQETQYF. The chain combines TRBV5-6 with TRBJ2-5; maybe TRBD2 (5 bases). The V end lost 0 bases, the J end lost 1 base, and 16 bases lay between the germline ends. This CDR3 region has 17 residues. The germline CDR1 and CDR2 sequences are SGHDT and YYEEEE.

The chain couples TRBV28 to TRBJ2-1; perhaps D is TRBD1 or TRBD2 (6 bases each). Germline CDR1 reads MDHEN; CDR2 reads SYDVKM. Trimming took off 8 bases at V and 3 bases at J, with 14 bases between the two ends. This CDR3 region has 14 residues. CDR3 DNA sequence: TGTGCCAGCCAAATAGGGGGAGGCTACAATGAGCAGTTCTTC. It specifies CASQIGGGYNEQFF.

V is TRBV27 and J is TRBJ1-2; 7 positions agree with TRBD1. This CDR3 is built from 13 residues. J lost 6 bases, V lost 1 base, and 2 bases had no gene match. The germline gives CDR1 MNHEY, CDR2 SMNVEV (reference sequence). CDR3 nucleotides: TGTGCCAGCAGTTTATTTAGGGGGCATGGCTACACCTTC. Residues: CASSLFRGHGYTF.

This clone has more than one count but fewer than ten. J is TRBJ1-1 and V is TRBV9; D unclear. Per germline, CDR1 SGDLS and CDR2 YYNGEE. The CDR3 covers 14 residues. Trimming shortened V by 4 bases and J by 0 bases, and 10 bases separated the two germline ends. The CDR3 DNA is TGTGCCAGCAGCCTCCAACCCGTGAACACTGAAGCTTTCTTT. Its translation: CASSLQPVNTEAFF.

The V call is TRBV19, the J call TRBJ2-7; 7 nucleotides agree with TRBD2. V shed 8 bases and J 4 bases; nucleotides not matched to a gene: 14. This CDR3 region has 15 residues. Germline V lookup: CDR1 LNHDA, CDR2 SQIVND (reference sequence). The CDR3 loop reads CASARAGGSKYEQYF. The CDR3, as DNA: TGTGCCAGTGCCCGTGCTGGCGGGAGTAAGTACGAGCAGTACTTC.

Note on this clone: The same CDR3 arises from other DNA sequences in this sample as well. The chain combines TRBV5-4 with TRBJ2-1, with 11 bases aligning to TRBD2. Germline loops: CDR1 SGHNT, CDR2 YYREEE (reference sequence). The V and J ends lost 2 bases and 7 bases, in that order; junction bases with no gene match: 8. CDR3 length: 16 amino acids. CDR3 region: CASSLGLAGGGNEQFF. The CDR3 DNA follows: TGTGCCAGCAGCTTAGGATTAGCGGGAGGGGGTAATGAGCAGTTCTTC.